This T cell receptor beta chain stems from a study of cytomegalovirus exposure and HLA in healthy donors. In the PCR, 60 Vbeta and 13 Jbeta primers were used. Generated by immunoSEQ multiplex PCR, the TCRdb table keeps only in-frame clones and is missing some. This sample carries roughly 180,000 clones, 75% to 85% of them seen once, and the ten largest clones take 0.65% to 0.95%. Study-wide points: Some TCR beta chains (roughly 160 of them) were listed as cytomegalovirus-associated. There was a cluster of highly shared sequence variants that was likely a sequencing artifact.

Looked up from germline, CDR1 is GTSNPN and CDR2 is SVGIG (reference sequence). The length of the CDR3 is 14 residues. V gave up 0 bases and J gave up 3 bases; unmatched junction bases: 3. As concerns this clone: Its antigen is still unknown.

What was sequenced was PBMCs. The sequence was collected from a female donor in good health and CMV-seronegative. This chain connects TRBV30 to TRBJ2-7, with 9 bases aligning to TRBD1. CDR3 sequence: CAWSVGQGHYEQYF. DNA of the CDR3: TGTGCCTGGAGTGTGGGACAGGGACACTACGAGCAGTACTTC.